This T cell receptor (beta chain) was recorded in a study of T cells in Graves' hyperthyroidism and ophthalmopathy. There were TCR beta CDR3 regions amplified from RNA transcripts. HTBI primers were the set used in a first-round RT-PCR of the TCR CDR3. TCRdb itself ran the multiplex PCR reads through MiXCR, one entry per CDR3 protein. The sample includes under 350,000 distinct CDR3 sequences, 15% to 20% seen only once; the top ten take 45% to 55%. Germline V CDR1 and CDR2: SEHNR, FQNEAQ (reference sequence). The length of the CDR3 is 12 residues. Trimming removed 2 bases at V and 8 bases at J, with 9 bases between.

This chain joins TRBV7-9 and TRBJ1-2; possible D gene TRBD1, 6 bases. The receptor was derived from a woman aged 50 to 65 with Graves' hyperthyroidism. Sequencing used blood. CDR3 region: CASSLIRGGYTF. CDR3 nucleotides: TGTGCCAGCAGCTTAATCAGGGGCGGCTACACCTTC. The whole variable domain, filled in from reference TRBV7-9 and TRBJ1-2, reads DTGVSQNPRHKITKRGQNVTFRCDPISEHNRLYWYRQTLGQGPEFLTYFQNEAQLEKSRLLSDRFSAERPKGSFSTLEIQRTEQGDSAMYLCASSLIRGGYTFGSGTRLTVV.